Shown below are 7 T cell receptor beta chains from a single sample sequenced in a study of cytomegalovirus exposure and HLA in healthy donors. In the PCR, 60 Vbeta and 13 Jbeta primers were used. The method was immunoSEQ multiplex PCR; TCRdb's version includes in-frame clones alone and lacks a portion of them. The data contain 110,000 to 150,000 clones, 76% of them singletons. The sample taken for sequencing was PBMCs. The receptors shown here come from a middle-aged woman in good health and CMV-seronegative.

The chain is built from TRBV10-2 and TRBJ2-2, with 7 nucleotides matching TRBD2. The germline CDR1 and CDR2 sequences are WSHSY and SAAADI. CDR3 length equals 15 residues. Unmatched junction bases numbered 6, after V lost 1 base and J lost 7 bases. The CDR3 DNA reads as TGCGCCAGCAGTGAGTGGGAGGGCGGGGACGGGGAGCTGTTTTTT. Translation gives CASSEWEGGDGELFF.

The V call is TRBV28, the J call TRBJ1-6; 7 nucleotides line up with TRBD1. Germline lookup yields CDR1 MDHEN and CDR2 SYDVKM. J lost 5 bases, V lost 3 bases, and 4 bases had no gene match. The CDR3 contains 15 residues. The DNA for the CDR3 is TGTGCCAGCAGTTTCCGGGACAGAGATAATTCACCCCTCCACTTT. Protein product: CASSFRDRDNSPLHF.

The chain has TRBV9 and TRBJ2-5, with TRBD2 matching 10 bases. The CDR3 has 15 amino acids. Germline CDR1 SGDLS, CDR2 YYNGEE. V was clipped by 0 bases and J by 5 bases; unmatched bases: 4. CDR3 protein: CASSVAGTSEETQYF. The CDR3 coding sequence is TGTGCCAGCAGCGTAGCCGGGACTAGCGAGGAGACCCAGTACTTC.

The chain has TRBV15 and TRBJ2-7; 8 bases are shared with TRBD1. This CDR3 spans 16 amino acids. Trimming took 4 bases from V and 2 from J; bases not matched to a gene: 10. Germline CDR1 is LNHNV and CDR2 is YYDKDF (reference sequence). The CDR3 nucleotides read TGTGCCACCAGCATCAGTTCAGGGGGCTCCCCCTACGAGCAGTACTTC. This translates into CATSISSGGSPYEQYF.

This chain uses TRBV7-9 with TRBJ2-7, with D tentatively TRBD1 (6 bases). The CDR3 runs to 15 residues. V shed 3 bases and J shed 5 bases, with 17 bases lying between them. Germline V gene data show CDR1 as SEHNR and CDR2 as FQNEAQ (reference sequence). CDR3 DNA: TGTGCCAGCAGCTTTGGGGGCAGCCAGGCCCACGAGCAGTACTTC. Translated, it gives CASSFGGSQAHEQYF.

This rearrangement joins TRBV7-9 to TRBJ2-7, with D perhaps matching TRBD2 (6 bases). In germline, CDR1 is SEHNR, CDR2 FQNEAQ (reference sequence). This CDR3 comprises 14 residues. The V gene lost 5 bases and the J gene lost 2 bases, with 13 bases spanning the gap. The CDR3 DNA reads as TGTGCCAGCAGCCCCCGGGAGATAACCTACGAGCAGTACTTC. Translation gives CASSPREITYEQYF.

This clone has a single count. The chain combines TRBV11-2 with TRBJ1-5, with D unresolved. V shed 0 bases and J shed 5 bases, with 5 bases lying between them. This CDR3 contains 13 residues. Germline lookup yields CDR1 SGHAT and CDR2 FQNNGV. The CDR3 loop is CASSLDTDQPQHF. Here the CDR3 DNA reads TGTGCCAGCAGCTTAGACACAGATCAGCCCCAGCATTTT.